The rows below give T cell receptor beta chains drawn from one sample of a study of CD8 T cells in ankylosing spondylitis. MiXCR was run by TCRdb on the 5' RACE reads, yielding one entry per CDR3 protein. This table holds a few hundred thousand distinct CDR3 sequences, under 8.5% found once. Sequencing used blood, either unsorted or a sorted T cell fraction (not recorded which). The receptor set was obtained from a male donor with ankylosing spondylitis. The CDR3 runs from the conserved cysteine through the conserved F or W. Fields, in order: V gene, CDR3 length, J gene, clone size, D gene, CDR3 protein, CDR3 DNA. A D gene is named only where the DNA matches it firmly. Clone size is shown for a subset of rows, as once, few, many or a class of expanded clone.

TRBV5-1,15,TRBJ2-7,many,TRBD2,CASSYGTSSSYEQYF,TGCGCCAGCAGTTACGGGACTAGCAGCTCCTACGAGCAGTACTTC
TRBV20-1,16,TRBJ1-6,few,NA,CSARNTESSYNSPLHF,TGCAGTGCTAGGAATACAGAAAGCTCCTATAATTCACCCCTCCACTTT
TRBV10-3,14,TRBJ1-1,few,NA,CAISESKQNTEAFF,TGTGCCATCAGTGAGTCTAAACAGAACACTGAAGCTTTCTTT
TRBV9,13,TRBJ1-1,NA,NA,CASSVAGGAEAFF,TGTGCCAGCAGCGTAGCGGGGGGGGCTGAAGCTTTCTTT
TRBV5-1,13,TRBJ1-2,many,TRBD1,CASSFGQVYGYTF,TGCGCCAGCAGCTTTGGACAGGTCTATGGCTACACCTTC
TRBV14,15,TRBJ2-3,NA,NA,CASSPQLIYTDTQYF,TGTGCCAGCAGCCCGCAGCTGATCTACACAGATACGCAGTATTTT
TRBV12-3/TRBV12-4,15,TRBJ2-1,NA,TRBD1,CASVLPGQGYNEQFF,TGTGCCAGCGTTTTGCCGGGACAGGGGTACAATGAGCAGTTCTTC
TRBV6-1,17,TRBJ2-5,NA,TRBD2,CASSPGVLADLRETQYF,TGTGCCAGCAGTCCTGGGGTACTAGCGGACCTGAGGGAGACCCAGTACTTC
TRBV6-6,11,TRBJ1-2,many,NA,CASSSSGPGTF,TGTGCCAGCAGCTCCTCAGGGCCTGGCACCTTC
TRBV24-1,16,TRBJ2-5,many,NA,CATSDLRSGIQETQYF,TGTGCCACCAGTGATTTACGTAGCGGAATCCAAGAGACCCAGTACTTC
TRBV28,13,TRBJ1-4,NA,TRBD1,CATRGRIWEKLFF,TGTGCCACCAGGGGGCGCATTTGGGAAAAACTGTTTTTT
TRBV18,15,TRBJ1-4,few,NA,CASSEGLQTNEKLFF,TGTGCCAGCTCAGAGGGCCTCCAGACTAATGAAAAACTGTTTTTT
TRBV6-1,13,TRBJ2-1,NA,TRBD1,CASGTGEFDEQFF,TGTGCCAGCGGGACAGGGGAGTTCGATGAGCAGTTCTTC
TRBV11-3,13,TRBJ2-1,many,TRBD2,CASSVSSGVEQFF,TGTGCCAGCAGCGTGAGTAGCGGGGTTGAGCAGTTCTTC
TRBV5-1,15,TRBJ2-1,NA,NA,CASSPYANGAGEQFF,TGCGCCAGCAGCCCGTACGCCAACGGGGCAGGGGAGCAGTTCTTC
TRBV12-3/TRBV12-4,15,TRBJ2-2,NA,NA,CASKNRLEGTGELFF,TGTGCCAGCAAAAATAGACTAGAGGGTACCGGGGAGCTGTTTTTT
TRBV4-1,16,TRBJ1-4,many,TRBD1,CASSQEPQGAGEKLFF,TGCGCCAGCAGCCAAGAGCCCCAGGGGGCAGGTGAAAAACTGTTTTTT
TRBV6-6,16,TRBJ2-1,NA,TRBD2,CASSSAGLAGGNEQFF,TGTGCCAGCAGCTCCGCGGGCCTAGCGGGAGGTAATGAGCAGTTCTTC
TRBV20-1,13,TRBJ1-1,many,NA,CSAREGGGTEAFF,TGCAGTGCTAGAGAGGGGGGAGGTACTGAAGCTTTCTTT
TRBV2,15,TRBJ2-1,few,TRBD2,CASSPSSGRATEQFF,TGTGCCAGCAGTCCCTCTAGCGGGAGGGCCACTGAGCAGTTCTTC
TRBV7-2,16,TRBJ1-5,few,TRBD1,CASSLEMGQSNQPQHF,TGTGCCAGCAGCTTAGAAATGGGACAGAGTAATCAGCCCCAGCATTTT
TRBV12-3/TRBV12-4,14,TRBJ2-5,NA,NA,CASSLDPVLETQYF,TGTGCCAGCAGTTTAGACCCCGTACTAGAGACCCAGTACTTC
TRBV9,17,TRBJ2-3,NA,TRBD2,CASSVASAGGSTDTQYF,TGTGCCAGCAGCGTAGCATCGGCGGGAGGAAGCACAGATACGCAGTATTTT
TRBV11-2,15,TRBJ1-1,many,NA,CASSFFLGGPTEAFF,TGTGCCAGCAGCTTCTTTCTCGGGGGGCCCACTGAAGCTTTCTTT
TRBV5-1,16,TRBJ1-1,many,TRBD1,CASSWGQGSKGTEAFF,TGCGCCAGCAGCTGGGGACAGGGGTCTAAAGGCACTGAAGCTTTCTTT
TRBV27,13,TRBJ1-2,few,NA,CASSPREGQGYTF,TGTGCCAGCAGTCCCAGGGAGGGGCAGGGCTACACCTTC
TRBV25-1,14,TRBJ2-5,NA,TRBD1,CTSSRDRYQETQYF,TGCACCAGCAGCCGGGACAGGTACCAAGAGACCCAGTACTTC
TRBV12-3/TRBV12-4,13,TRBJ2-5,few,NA,CASSTGTKETQYF,TGTGCCAGCAGCACCGGGACAAAAGAGACCCAGTACTTC
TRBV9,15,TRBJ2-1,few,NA,CASSVGAGSYNEQFF,TGTGCCAGCAGCGTAGGGGCGGGGTCCTACAATGAGCAGTTCTTC
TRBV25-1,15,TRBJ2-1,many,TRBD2,CASTRDGTSFDEQFF,TGTGCCAGCACCCGAGACGGGACTAGCTTCGATGAGCAGTTCTTC
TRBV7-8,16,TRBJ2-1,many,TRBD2,CASSSGLAGVQSEQFF,TGTGCCAGCAGCTCGGGACTAGCGGGAGTCCAGAGTGAGCAGTTCTTC
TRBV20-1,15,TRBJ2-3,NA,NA,CSAPPPGVRTDTQYF,TGCAGTGCCCCGCCCCCTGGCGTAAGGACAGATACGCAGTATTTT
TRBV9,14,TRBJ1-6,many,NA,CASSVDGYNSPLHF,TGTGCCAGCAGCGTAGATGGCTATAATTCACCCCTCCACTTT
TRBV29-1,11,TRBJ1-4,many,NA,CVCGGPEKLFF,TGCGTGTGTGGGGGTCCGGAAAAACTGTTTTTT
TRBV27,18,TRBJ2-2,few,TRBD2,CASSSPSTSGSRVGELFF,TGTGCCAGCAGTTCACCCTCGACTAGCGGGAGTAGGGTCGGGGAGCTGTTTTTT
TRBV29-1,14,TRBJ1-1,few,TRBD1,CSGRTGGLFSEAFF,TGCAGCGGTCGGACAGGGGGCTTGTTTTCTGAAGCTTTCTTT
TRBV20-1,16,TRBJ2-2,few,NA,CSARDPRRLNTGELFF,TGCAGTGCTAGAGATCCCCGGAGATTGAACACCGGGGAGCTGTTTTTT
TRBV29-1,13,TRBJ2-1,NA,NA,CSVGSGRYNEQFF,TGCAGCGTTGGAAGCGGAAGGTACAATGAGCAGTTCTTC
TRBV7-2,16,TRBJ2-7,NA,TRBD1,CASSLELQGVGYEQYF,TGTGCCAGCAGCTTAGAACTGCAGGGGGTTGGTTACGAGCAGTACTTC
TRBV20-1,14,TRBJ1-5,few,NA,CSANSGANNQPQHF,TGCAGTGCTAACTCAGGGGCTAACAATCAGCCCCAGCATTTT
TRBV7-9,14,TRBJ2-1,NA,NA,CASGRGRSYNEQFF,TGTGCCAGCGGGAGGGGGCGCAGTTACAATGAGCAGTTCTTC
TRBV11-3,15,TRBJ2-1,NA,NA,CASSLERDRGDEQFF,TGTGCCAGCAGCTTAGAAAGGGATAGGGGGGATGAGCAGTTCTTC
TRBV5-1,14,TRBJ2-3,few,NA,CASTWGPGADTQYF,TGCGCCAGCACCTGGGGACCCGGAGCCGATACGCAGTATTTT
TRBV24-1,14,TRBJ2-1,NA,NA,CATSDFPGRDEQFF,TGTGCCACCAGTGATTTCCCGGGTCGGGATGAGCAGTTCTTC
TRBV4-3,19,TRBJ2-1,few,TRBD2,CASSQEGPRRGGSYNEQFF,TGCGCCAGCAGCCAAGAGGGTCCTCGGCGGGGGGGCTCCTACAATGAGCAGTTCTTC
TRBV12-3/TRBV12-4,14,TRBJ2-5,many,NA,CASSSGDYQETQYF,TGTGCCAGCAGCTCCGGGGACTACCAAGAGACCCAGTACTTC